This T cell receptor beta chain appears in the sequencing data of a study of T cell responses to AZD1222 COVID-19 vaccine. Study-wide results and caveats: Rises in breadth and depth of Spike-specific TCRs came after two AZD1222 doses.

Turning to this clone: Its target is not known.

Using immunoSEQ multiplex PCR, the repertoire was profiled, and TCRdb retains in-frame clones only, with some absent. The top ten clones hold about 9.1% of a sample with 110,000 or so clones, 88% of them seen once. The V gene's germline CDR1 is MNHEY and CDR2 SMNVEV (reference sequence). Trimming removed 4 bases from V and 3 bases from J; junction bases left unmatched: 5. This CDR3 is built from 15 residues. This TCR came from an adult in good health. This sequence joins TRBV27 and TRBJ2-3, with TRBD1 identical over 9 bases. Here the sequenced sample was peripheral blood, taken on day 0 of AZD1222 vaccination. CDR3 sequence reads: CASSSLGQGTDTQYF. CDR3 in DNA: TGTGCCAGCAGTTCCCTGGGACAGGGTACAGATACGCAGTATTTT.